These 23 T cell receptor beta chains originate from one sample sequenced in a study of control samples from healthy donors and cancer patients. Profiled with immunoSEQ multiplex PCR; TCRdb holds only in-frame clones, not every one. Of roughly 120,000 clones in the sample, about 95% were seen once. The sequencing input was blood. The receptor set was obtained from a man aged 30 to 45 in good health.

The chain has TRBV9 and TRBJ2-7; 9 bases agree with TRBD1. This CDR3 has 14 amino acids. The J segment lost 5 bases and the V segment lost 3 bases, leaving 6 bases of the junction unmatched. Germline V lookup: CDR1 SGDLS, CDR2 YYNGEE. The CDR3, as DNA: TGTGCCAGCAGCGGGACAGGGGCGAGCCACGAGCAGTACTTC. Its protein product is CASSGTGASHEQYF.

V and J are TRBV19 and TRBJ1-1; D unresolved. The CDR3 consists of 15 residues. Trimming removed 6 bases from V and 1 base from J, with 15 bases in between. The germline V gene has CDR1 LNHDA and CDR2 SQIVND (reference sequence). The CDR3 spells CASRLSGGWNTEAFF. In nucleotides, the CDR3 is TGTGCCAGTAGGTTATCGGGCGGCTGGAACACTGAAGCTTTCTTT.

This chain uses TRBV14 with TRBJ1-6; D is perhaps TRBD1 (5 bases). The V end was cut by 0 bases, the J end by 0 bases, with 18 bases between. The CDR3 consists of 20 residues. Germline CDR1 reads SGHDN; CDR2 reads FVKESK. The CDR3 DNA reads TGTGCCAGCAGCCAAGATAAGGCCGACAGTCGCCTCTCCTATAATTCACCCCTCCACTTT. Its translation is CASSQDKADSRLSYNSPLHF.

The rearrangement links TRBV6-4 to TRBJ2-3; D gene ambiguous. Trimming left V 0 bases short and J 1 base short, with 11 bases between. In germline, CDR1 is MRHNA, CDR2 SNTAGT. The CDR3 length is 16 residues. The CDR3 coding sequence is TGTGCCAGCAGTGACTCCCCGGCAGGAGGCACAGATACGCAGTATTTT. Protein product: CASSDSPAGGTDTQYF.

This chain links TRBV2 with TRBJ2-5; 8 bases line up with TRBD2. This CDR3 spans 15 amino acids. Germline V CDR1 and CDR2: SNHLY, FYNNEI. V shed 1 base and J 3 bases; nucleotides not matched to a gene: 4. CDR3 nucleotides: TGTGCCAGCAGTGAAGGTTGGCGGGGGGAAGAGACCCAGTACTTC. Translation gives CASSEGWRGEETQYF.

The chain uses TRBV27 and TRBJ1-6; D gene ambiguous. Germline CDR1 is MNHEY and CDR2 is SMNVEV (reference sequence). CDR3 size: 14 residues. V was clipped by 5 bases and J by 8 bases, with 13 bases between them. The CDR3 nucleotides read TGTGCCAGCAGTCGGGAGCCGGGATATTCACCCCTCCACTTT. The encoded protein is CASSREPGYSPLHF.

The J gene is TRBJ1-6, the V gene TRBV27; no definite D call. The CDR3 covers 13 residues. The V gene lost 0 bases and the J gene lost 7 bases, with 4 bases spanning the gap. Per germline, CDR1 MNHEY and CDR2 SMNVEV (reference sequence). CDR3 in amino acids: CASSLSLNSPLHF. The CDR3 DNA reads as TGTGCCAGCAGTTTATCGCTCAATTCACCCCTCCACTTT.

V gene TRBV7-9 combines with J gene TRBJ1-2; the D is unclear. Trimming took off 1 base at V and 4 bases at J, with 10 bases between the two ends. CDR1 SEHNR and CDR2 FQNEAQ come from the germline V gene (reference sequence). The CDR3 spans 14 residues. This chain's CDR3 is CASSLERFSYGYTF. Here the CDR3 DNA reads TGTGCCAGCAGCTTAGAGAGGTTCTCCTATGGCTACACCTTC.

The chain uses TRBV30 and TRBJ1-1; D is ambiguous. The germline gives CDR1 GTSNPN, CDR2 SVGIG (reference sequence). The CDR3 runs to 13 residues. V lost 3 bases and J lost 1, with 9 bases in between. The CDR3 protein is CAWSLHANTEAFF. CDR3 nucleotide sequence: TGTGCCTGGAGCCTACACGCGAACACTGAAGCTTTCTTT. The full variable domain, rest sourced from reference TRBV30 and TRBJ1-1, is SQTIHQWPATLVQPVGSPLSLECTVEGTSNPNLYWYRQAAGRGLQLLFYSVGIGQISSEVPQNLSASRPQDRQFILSSKKLLLSDSGFYLCAWSLHANTEAFFGQGTRLTVV.

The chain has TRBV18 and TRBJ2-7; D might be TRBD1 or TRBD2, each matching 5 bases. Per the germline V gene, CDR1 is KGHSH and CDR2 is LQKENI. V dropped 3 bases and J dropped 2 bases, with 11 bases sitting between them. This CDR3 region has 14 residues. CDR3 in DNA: TGTGCCAGCTCACCCGCCGGGACCACCTACGAGCAGTACTTC. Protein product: CASSPAGTTYEQYF.

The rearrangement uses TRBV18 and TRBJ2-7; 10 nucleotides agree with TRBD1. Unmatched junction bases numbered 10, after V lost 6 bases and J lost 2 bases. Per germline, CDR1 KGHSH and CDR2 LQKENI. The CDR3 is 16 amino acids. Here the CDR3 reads CASSYLGQGSAYEQYF. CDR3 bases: TGTGCCAGCTCTTATCTGGGACAGGGGAGCGCCTACGAGCAGTACTTC. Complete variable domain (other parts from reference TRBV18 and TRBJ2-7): NAGVMQNPRHLVRRRGQEARLRCSPMKGHSHVYWYRQLPEEGLKFMVYLQKENIIDESGMPKERFSAEFPKEGPSILRIQQVVRGDSAAYFCASSYLGQGSAYEQYFGPGTRLTVT.

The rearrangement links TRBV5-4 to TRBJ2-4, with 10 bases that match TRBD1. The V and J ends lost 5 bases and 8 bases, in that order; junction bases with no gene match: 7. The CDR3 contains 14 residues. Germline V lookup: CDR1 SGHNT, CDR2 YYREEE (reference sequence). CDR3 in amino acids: CASSTGQGRDIQYF. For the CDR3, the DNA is TGTGCCAGCAGTACGGGACAGGGGAGGGACATTCAGTACTTC.

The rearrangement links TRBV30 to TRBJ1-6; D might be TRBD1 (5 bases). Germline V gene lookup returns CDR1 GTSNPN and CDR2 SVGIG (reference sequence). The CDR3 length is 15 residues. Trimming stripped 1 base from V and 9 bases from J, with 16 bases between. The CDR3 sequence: CAWSEGRGPFSPLHF. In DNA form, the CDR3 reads TGTGCCTGGAGTGAGGGGAGGGGACCATTTTCACCCCTCCACTTT.

CDR3 DNA: TGTGCCGAGGGGGTACTAGCGGGGTACAATGAGCAGTTCTTC. Its translation is CAEGVLAGYNEQFF. The chain combines TRBV7-9 with TRBJ2-1; 10 bases agree with TRBD2. The V gene end was trimmed by 11 bases and the J gene end by 4 bases; junction bases not matched to a gene: 8. CDR1 and CDR2 (germline): SEHNR, FQNEAQ (reference sequence). The CDR3 has 14 residues. Full variable domain (rest looked up from reference TRBV7-9 and TRBJ2-1): DTGVSQNPRHKITKRGQNVTFRCDPISEHNRLYWYRQTLGQGPEFLTYFQNEAQLEKSRLLSDRFSAERPKGSFSTLEIQRTEQGDSAMYLCAEGVLAGYNEQFFGPGTRLTVL.

For the CDR3, the DNA is TGCGCCAGCAGGTTCCAGGGTGGTAACGCCGGGGAGCTGTTTTTT. Its translation: CASRFQGGNAGELFF. The rearrangement links TRBV5-1 to TRBJ2-2; possibly TRBD1 for D (5 bases). Trimming took 5 bases from V and 6 from J, leaving 17 bases between them. The CDR3 covers 15 residues. The germline gives CDR1 SGHRS, CDR2 YFSETQ. The complete variable domain, with remaining parts taken from reference TRBV5-1 and TRBJ2-2, reads KAGVTQTPRYLIKTRGQQVTLSCSPISGHRSVSWYQQTPGQGLQFLFEYFSETQRNKGNFPGRFSGRQFSNSRSEMNVSTLELGDSALYLCASRFQGGNAGELFFGEGSRLTVL.

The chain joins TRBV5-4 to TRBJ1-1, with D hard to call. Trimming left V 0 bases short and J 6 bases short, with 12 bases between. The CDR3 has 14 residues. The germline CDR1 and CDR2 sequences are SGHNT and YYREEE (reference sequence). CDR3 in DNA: TGTGCCAGCAGCTTGGATTTAGGTAGGCCTGAAGCTTTCTTT. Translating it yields CASSLDLGRPEAFF.

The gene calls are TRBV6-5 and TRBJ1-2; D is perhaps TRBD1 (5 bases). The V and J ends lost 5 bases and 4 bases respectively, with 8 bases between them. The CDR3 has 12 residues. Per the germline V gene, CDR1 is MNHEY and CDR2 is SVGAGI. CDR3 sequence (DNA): TGTGCCAGCAGTCCCGGGGGCTATGGCTACACCTTC. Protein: CASSPGGYGYTF.

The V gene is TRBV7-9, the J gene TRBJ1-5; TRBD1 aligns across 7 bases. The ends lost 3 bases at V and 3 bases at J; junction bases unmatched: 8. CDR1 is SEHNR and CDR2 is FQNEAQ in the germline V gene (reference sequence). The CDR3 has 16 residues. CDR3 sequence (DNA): TGTGCCAGCAGCTTGTTAGGAGACAGGGACAATCAGCCCCAGCATTTT. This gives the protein CASSLLGDRDNQPQHF.

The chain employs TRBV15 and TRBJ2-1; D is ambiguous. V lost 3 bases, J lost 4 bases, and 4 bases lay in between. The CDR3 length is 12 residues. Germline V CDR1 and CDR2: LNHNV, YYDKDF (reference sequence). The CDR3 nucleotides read TGTGCCACCAGCAGGGGGTACAATGAGCAGTTCTTC. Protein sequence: CATSRGYNEQFF.

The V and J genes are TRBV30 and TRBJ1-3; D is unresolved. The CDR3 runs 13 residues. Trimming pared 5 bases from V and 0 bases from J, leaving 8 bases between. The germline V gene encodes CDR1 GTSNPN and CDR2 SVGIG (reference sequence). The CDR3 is CAWGQDSGNTIYF. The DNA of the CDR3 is TGTGCCTGGGGGCAGGACTCTGGAAACACCATATATTTT.

The CDR3 sequence: CASKRSGGARNEQFF. The CDR3 DNA is TGTGCCAGCAAACGTAGCGGGGGGGCGAGAAATGAGCAGTTCTTC. The chain combines TRBV3-1 (or the pseudogene TRBV3-2) with TRBJ2-1, with 11 nucleotides matching TRBD2. The CDR3 spans 15 residues. With 7 bases clipped from V and 7 bases from J, the junction kept 9 bases outside the gene matches. Per the germline V gene, CDR1 is LGHDT and CDR2 is YNNKEL (reference sequence).

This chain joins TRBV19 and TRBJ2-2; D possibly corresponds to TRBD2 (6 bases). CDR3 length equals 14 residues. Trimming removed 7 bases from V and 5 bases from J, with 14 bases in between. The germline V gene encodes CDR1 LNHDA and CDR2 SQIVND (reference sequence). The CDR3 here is CASTEEGRTGELFF. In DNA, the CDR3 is TGTGCCAGTACTGAGGAGGGTCGGACCGGGGAGCTGTTTTTT. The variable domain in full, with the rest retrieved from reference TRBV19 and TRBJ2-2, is DGGITQSPKYLFRKEGQNVTLSCEQNLNHDAMYWYRQDPGQGLRLIYYSQIVNDFQKGDIAEGYSVSREKKESFPLTVTSAQKNPTAFYLCASTEEGRTGELFFGEGSRLTVL.

The CDR3 DNA reads as TGTGCCAGCAGTTTACGGAGGGGTCCTGAAGCTTTCTTT. Translating it yields CASSLRRGPEAFF. The V gene is TRBV6-2 or TRBV6-3, the J gene TRBJ1-1; D is perhaps TRBD1 (5 bases). Trimming removed 4 bases at V and 6 bases at J, with 12 bases between. Germline V gene data show CDR1 as MNHEY and CDR2 as SVGEGT. The CDR3 is 13 amino acids.